The 9 T cell receptor beta chains listed next were all sequenced from one sample in a study of shared clonotypes between healthy human individuals. Sequencing used immunoSEQ multiplex PCR; TCRdb keeps in-frame clones, though not all of them. The profile shows 730,000 or so clones, approximately 79% of them singletons. The sequencing input was memory CD4+ T cells sorted from blood. Subset meaning: CD45RA-negative fraction. The receptors were gathered from a woman aged 25 to 39 in good health.

The rearrangement uses TRBV5-4 and TRBJ2-5, with 7 bases lining up with TRBD1. V shed 0 bases and J 5 bases; nucleotides not matched to a gene: 4. The germline CDR1 and CDR2 sequences are SGHNT and YYREEE (reference sequence). CDR3 length equals 14 residues. The CDR3 spells CASSLAGTAETQYF. The CDR3, as DNA: TGTGCCAGCAGCTTGGCCGGGACAGCGGAGACCCAGTACTTC.

This clone was recorded once. Here the CDR3 DNA reads TGTGCCAGCAGTTTCCCCGGACAGGGTGTAGATACGCAGTATTTT. It specifies CASSFPGQGVDTQYF. J is TRBJ2-3 and V is TRBV27; 8 positions match TRBD1. V lost 3 bases to trimming and J lost 5 bases; unmatched junction nucleotides: 7. Germline lookup yields CDR1 MNHEY and CDR2 SMNVEV (reference sequence). CDR3 length: 15 amino acids.

The V gene is TRBV6-1, the J gene TRBJ2-7, with 7 bases aligning to TRBD2. Unmatched junction bases numbered 7, after V lost 2 bases and J lost 3 bases. The CDR3 is made up of 15 amino acids. The V gene's germline CDR1 is MNHNS and CDR2 SASEGT. The CDR3 nucleotides read TGTGCCAGCAGTGAAAGTCCCAGCGGGGTCTACGAGCAGTACTTC. This gives the protein CASSESPSGVYEQYF.

The chain uses TRBV10-3 and TRBJ1-1; D is undetermined. The CDR3 loop spans 13 amino acids. V was cut by 10 bases and J by 3 bases, with 15 bases left in between. CDR1 is ENHRY, CDR2 SYGVKD, per germline. For the CDR3, the DNA is TGTGCCACCAGGACCGCGGCGGACACTGAAGCTTTCTTT. Protein product: CATRTAADTEAFF.

This chain links TRBV29-1 with TRBJ2-7; D uncertain. Trimming shortened V by 4 bases and J by 5 bases, and 15 bases separated the two germline ends. This CDR3 region has 13 residues. Germline V gene data show CDR1 as SQVTM and CDR2 as ANQGSEA. This chain's CDR3 is CSVAGQDADEQYF. DNA for the CDR3: TGCAGCGTTGCGGGTCAGGATGCGGACGAGCAGTACTTC.

This clone was seen just once. V and J are TRBV7-7 and TRBJ2-1; a weak D match, TRBD2 (5 bases). Germline assignment: CDR1 SSHAT and CDR2 FNYEAQ (reference sequence). V lost 5 bases and J 5 bases, leaving 13 bases between the germline ends. This CDR3 comprises 14 residues. Here the CDR3 reads CASSVGLDNNEQFF. Here the CDR3 DNA reads TGTGCCAGCAGCGTCGGACTCGACAACAATGAGCAGTTCTTC.

The gene calls are TRBV7-2 and TRBJ2-3, with 8 nucleotides matching TRBD2. Germline CDR1 reads SGHTA; CDR2 reads FQGNSA. The length of the CDR3 is 14 residues. Losses at the gene ends were 5 bases for V and 4 bases for J; bases not matched to a gene: 5. CDR3 region: CASSLGTRSDTQYF. The CDR3 DNA reads as TGTGCCAGCAGCCTCGGGACTAGATCAGATACGCAGTATTTT.

The chain links TRBV28 to TRBJ2-1; TRBD2 matches 14 bases. Losses at the gene ends were 1 base for V and 5 bases for J; bases not matched to a gene: 7. This CDR3 comprises 18 residues. In germline, CDR1 is MDHEN, CDR2 SYDVKM. CDR3 nucleotides: TGTGCCAGCAGTTTATTTGGGACTAGCGGGAGAAGGAACAATGAGCAGTTCTTC. Protein product: CASSLFGTSGRRNNEQFF.

This clone has a handful of counts. The chain employs TRBV28 and TRBJ2-2, with TRBD1 identical over 7 bases. The V and J ends lost 2 bases and 4 bases, in that order; junction bases with no gene match: 10. Germline loops: CDR1 MDHEN, CDR2 SYDVKM. The CDR3 runs 17 residues. CDR3 DNA: TGTGCCAGCAGTTTACTCCGGGACAGCCGGGGCACCGGGGAGCTGTTTTTT. Residues: CASSLLRDSRGTGELFF.